The 8 T cell receptor beta chains below come from one sample, sequenced in a study of cytomegalovirus exposure and HLA in healthy donors. The PCR made use of 60 Vbeta and 13 Jbeta primers. Libraries were prepared by immunoSEQ multiplex PCR; TCRdb keeps only in-frame clonotypes and omits some of them. The data show about 220,000 clones, approximately 79% seen once. Sequencing input: PBMCs. The receptors were gathered from a male donor in good health and CMV-seronegative.

The CDR3, as DNA: TGTGCCAGCAGCCGTCCCGGGACAGGGTCGGGCGAGCAGTACTTC. Its protein product is CASSRPGTGSGEQYF. The chain recombines TRBV7-9 with TRBJ2-7; 9 bases are a match to TRBD1. CDR3 length: 15 amino acids. J gave up 6 bases and V 5 bases, and 11 bases lay outside the gene matches. The germline V gene has CDR1 SEHNR and CDR2 FQNEAQ (reference sequence).

This clone was recorded a few times. Written as DNA, the CDR3 is TGTGCCAGCAGTTTTCTGGCAACCCCAGATACGCAGTATTTT. It codes for CASSFLATPDTQYF. This chain uses TRBV25-1 with TRBJ2-3; D remains unclear. The V end lost 5 bases, the J end lost 4 bases, and 13 bases lay between the germline ends. The CDR3 sequence is 14 residues long. Germline CDR1 and CDR2: MGHDK and SYGVNS. Together with reference TRBV25-1 and TRBJ2-3, the CDR3 gives the full variable domain: EADIYQTPRYLVIGTGKKITLECSQTMGHDKMYWYQQDPGMELHLIHYSYGVNSTEKGDLSSESTVSRIRTEHFPLTLESARPSHTSQYLCASSFLATPDTQYFGPGTRLTVL.

J is TRBJ1-6 and V is TRBV9, with D possibly being TRBD1 (6 bases). CDR1 and CDR2 from the germline V gene are SGDLS and YYNGEE. V dropped 3 bases and J dropped 7 bases, with 20 bases sitting between them. The CDR3 is 17 amino acids. CDR3 coding DNA: TGTGCCAGCAGCGAGGGGGTTACGAAGGGTCCCAATTCACCCCTCCACTTT. It codes for CASSEGVTKGPNSPLHF.

The chain couples TRBV18 to TRBJ2-7; TRBD2 is a possible D gene (5 bases). Trimming took 4 bases from V and 0 from J, leaving 10 bases between them. CDR3 size: 14 residues. Per germline, CDR1 KGHSH and CDR2 LQKENI. The CDR3 region is CASSQGLISYEQYF. Here the CDR3 DNA reads TGTGCCAGCTCACAAGGACTGATCTCCTACGAGCAGTACTTC. The variable domain in full, with the rest retrieved from reference TRBV18 and TRBJ2-7, is NAGVMQNPRHLVRRRGQEARLRCSPMKGHSHVYWYRQLPEEGLKFMVYLQKENIIDESGMPKERFSAEFPKEGPSILRIQQVVRGDSAAYFCASSQGLISYEQYFGPGTRLTVT.

V gene TRBV5-1 combines with J gene TRBJ2-3; TRBD1 matches 7 bases. Per the germline V gene, CDR1 is SGHRS and CDR2 is YFSETQ. The CDR3 has 13 amino acids. Germline trimming cut 6 bases from V and 1 base from J; bases unmatched to any gene: 2. The CDR3 loop reads CASIDRGTDTQYF. Written as DNA, the CDR3 is TGCGCCAGCATCGACAGGGGCACAGATACGCAGTATTTT. The full variable domain, rest sourced from reference TRBV5-1 and TRBJ2-3, is KAGVTQTPRYLIKTRGQQVTLSCSPISGHRSVSWYQQTPGQGLQFLFEYFSETQRNKGNFPGRFSGRQFSNSRSEMNVSTLELGDSALYLCASIDRGTDTQYFGPGTRLTVL.

This clone was counted at least ten times. The chain is built from TRBV25-1 and TRBJ2-1; 8 nucleotides align to TRBD1. Germline lookup yields CDR1 MGHDK and CDR2 SYGVNS. The CDR3 totals 16 residues. After removal of 2 bases from V and 4 bases from J, the junction contained 7 bases not matched to a gene. CDR3 coding DNA: TGTGCCAGCAGTGAAGCCGGGACAGGACGTTACAATGAGCAGTTCTTC. Translated: CASSEAGTGRYNEQFF.

V is TRBV7-9 and J is TRBJ1-2, with 8 bases that match TRBD1. Germline V lookup: CDR1 SEHNR, CDR2 FQNEAQ (reference sequence). J was trimmed by 5 bases and V by 5 bases; bases with no gene match: 10. The length of the CDR3 is 15 residues. Here the CDR3 reads CASSIGQGVGYGYTF. In nucleotides, the CDR3 is TGTGCCAGCAGCATCGGACAGGGAGTGGGGTATGGCTACACCTTC.

The J gene is TRBJ2-1, the V gene TRBV2; 7 positions match TRBD2. The CDR3 has 17 residues. CDR1 and CDR2 (germline): SNHLY, FYNNEI. V was pared by 4 bases and J by 4 bases, with 13 bases of the junction left unmatched. The CDR3 is CASSAAGEKPRYNEQFF. The CDR3 DNA reads as TGTGCCAGCAGTGCGGCGGGAGAAAAGCCAAGATACAATGAGCAGTTCTTC.